Following are 21 T cell receptor beta chains from one sample sequenced in a study of Graves' ophthalmopathy and Graves' hyperthyroidism. RNA served as the template for amplifying TCR beta CDR3 regions. HTBI-primed RT-PCR formed the first round, and a multiplex PCR formed the second. Using its own MiXCR run on the multiplex PCR reads, TCRdb lists one record per CDR3 protein. This repertoire shows roughly 1.1 million distinct CDR3 sequences, less than 45% found once; its top ten account for approximately 12%. Sequencing used peripheral blood or thyroid tissue (not recorded which). The receptor source for this set is an adult man with Graves' hyperthyroidism.

This clonotype was seen repeatedly, ten times or more. CDR3 sequence (DNA): TGTGCCAGCAGCCTTCTCGGACTAGCGGGAGGGCCCCTACGTGAGCAGTACTTC. It yields the protein CASSLLGLAGGPLREQYF. The rearrangement joins TRBV14 to TRBJ2-7, with 15 bases aligning to TRBD2. The CDR3 runs 18 residues. CDR1 SGHDN and CDR2 FVKESK come from the germline V gene. V trimming: 4 bases; J trimming: 7 bases; junction bases outside the gene matches: 14. Using reference TRBV14 and TRBJ2-7 for the parts outside the CDR3, the full variable domain is EAGVTQFPSHSVIEKGQTVTLRCDPISGHDNLYWYRRVMGKEIKFLLHFVKESKQDESGMPNNRFLAERTGGTYSTLKVQPAELEDSGVYFCASSLLGLAGGPLREQYFGPGTRLTVT.

This clonotype has only one observation. The genes are TRBV5-6 and TRBJ1-1, with D hard to call. The germline V gene has CDR1 SGHDT and CDR2 YYEEEE. The CDR3 is 12 amino acids. The V and J ends lost 3 bases and 14 bases respectively, with 17 bases between them. In nucleotides, the CDR3 is TGTGCCAGCAGCTCGGCCCCCCAGGAGGCGTTCTTT. Protein product: CASSSAPQEAFF.

A few counts support this clonotype. The rearrangement uses TRBV9 and TRBJ2-7; either TRBD1 or TRBD2 may fit D (5 bases each). Trimming took 0 bases from V and 6 from J, leaving 16 bases between them. This CDR3 has 15 amino acids. The V gene's germline CDR1 is SGDLS and CDR2 YYNGEE. DNA for the CDR3: TGTGCCAGCAGCGTAGACCCCGGGGCAGCGGTCGAGCAGTACTTC. This gives the protein CASSVDPGAAVEQYF.

The gene calls are TRBV6-5 and TRBJ1-4, with a tentative D call TRBD1 (6 bases). Germline V gene sequence: CDR1 MNHEY, CDR2 SVGAGI. Trimming left V 4 bases short and J 5 bases short, with 11 bases between. The CDR3 has 14 amino acids. For the CDR3, the DNA is TGTGCCAGCAGTTGGAACAGGGAAAATGAAAAACTGTTTTTT. Amino acid sequence: CASSWNRENEKLFF.

This clonotype has a handful of counts. V usage is TRBV13 and J usage is TRBJ2-2, with D perhaps TRBD2 (5 bases). Germline CDR1 is PRHDT and CDR2 is FYEKMQ (reference sequence). V lost 0 bases and J 0 bases, leaving 11 bases between the germline ends. The CDR3 loop spans 17 amino acids. The CDR3, as DNA: TGTGCCAGCAGCTTAGGCCCAGAGACTACGAACACCGGGGAGCTGTTTTTT. Translating it yields CASSLGPETTNTGELFF. Full variable domain (rest looked up from reference TRBV13 and TRBJ2-2): AAGVIQSPRHLIKEKRETATLKCYPIPRHDTVYWYQQGPGQDPQFLISFYEKMQSDKGSIPDRFSAQQFSDYHSELNMSSLELGDSALYFCASSLGPETTNTGELFFGEGSRLTVL.

This clonotype was seen at least ten times. The chain uses TRBV5-1 and TRBJ2-7; D unclear. The CDR3 runs to 16 residues. The V and J ends lost 5 bases and 2 bases respectively, with 20 bases between them. Per germline, CDR1 SGHRS and CDR2 YFSETQ. The CDR3 DNA follows: TGCGCCAGCAGGCCGCGGTGGGGTCAAACAACCTACGAGCAGTACTTC. Residues: CASRPRWGQTTYEQYF.

This chain connects TRBV6-6 to TRBJ2-5, with D possibly matching TRBD1 (5 bases). The CDR3 is 13 amino acids. Deletions cut 6 bases from V and 3 bases from J, with 11 bases between. CDR1 is MNHNY, CDR2 SVGAGI, per germline (reference sequence). CDR3 in amino acids: CASRYRTEETQYF. CDR3 nucleotide sequence: TGTGCCAGCAGATACAGGACGGAAGAGACCCAGTACTTC.

Points on this clonotype: A read error may explain this, as a much larger clone is one base away. The chain carries TRBV4-1 and TRBJ2-7; a weak D match, TRBD1 (6 bases). The CDR3 is made up of 13 amino acids. CDR1 MGHRA and CDR2 YSYEKL come from the germline V gene. The DNA for the CDR3 is TGCGCCAGCAGCCAAGGTATGGGGGCCGAGCAGTGCTTC. Protein product: CASSQGMGAEQCF.

This CDR3 reads CASSLDGSTYEHF. CDR3 DNA: TGTGCCAGCAGCTTGGATGGCTCAACCTACGAGCATTTT. The rearrangement links TRBV5-6 to TRBJ1-5; no firm D call. CDR3 length: 13 residues. Germline CDR1 is SGHDT and CDR2 is YYEEEE. The germline V and J ends were trimmed by 0 bases and 14 bases, with 15 bases remaining between them.

The V gene is TRBV10-3, the J gene TRBJ2-5; D is undetermined. Germline V lookup: CDR1 ENHRY, CDR2 SYGVKD. The CDR3 has 10 amino acids. Deletions cut 9 bases from V and 7 bases from J, with 9 bases between. The CDR3 region is CAMTSGTQYF. CDR3 nucleotides: TGTGCCATGACCTCCGGGACCCAGTACTTC.

The chain employs TRBV29-1 and TRBJ1-2; D might be TRBD1 (6 bases). Trimming removed 7 bases at V and 2 bases at J, with 11 bases between. CDR3 length: 12 amino acids. The V gene's germline CDR1 is SQVTM and CDR2 ANQGSEA. The CDR3 DNA sequence: TGCAGCGCCGGACAGATCAACTATGGCTACACCTTC. This encodes CSAGQINYGYTF.

The CDR3 here is CASSQDDSTGELFF. The CDR3 nucleotides read TGCGCCAGCAGCCAAGATGACAGCACCGGGGAGCTGTTTTTT. The chain has TRBV4-3 and TRBJ2-2, with a weak D call TRBD1 (5 bases). Between the trimmed V and J ends, which lost 0 bases and 4 bases, there was a span of 6 bases. Germline assignment: CDR1 LGHNA and CDR2 YSLEER. The CDR3 is 14 amino acids.

This clonotype showed up just a few times. This sequence joins TRBV18 and TRBJ1-3; D is unresolved. This CDR3 has 14 amino acids. Germline-derived CDR1 and CDR2 are KGHSH and LQKENI. Trimming shortened V by 6 bases and J by 3 bases, and 12 bases separated the two germline ends. The DNA of the CDR3 is TGTGCCAGCTCGTTGAGGCACGATGGAAACACCATATATTTT. Protein product: CASSLRHDGNTIYF.

The rearrangement joins TRBV14 to TRBJ1-2; weak D call: TRBD1 (5 bases). V was cut by 0 bases and J by 8 bases, with 16 bases left in between. Germline-derived CDR1 and CDR2 are SGHDN and FVKESK. The CDR3 covers 15 residues. The CDR3 loop is CASSQDRAFIFGYTF. Written as DNA, the CDR3 is TGTGCCAGCAGCCAAGACAGGGCATTCATCTTCGGCTACACCTTC. The complete variable domain, with remaining parts taken from reference TRBV14 and TRBJ1-2, reads EAGVTQFPSHSVIEKGQTVTLRCDPISGHDNLYWYRRVMGKEIKFLLHFVKESKQDESGMPNNRFLAERTGGTYSTLKVQPAELEDSGVYFCASSQDRAFIFGYTFGSGTRLTVV.

This clonotype was recorded at least ten times. The V and J genes are TRBV5-1 and TRBJ2-7; D not certain. Germline values: CDR1 SGHRS, CDR2 YFSETQ. The CDR3 extends over 13 amino acids. V lost 0 bases and J 3 bases, leaving 7 bases between the germline ends. The CDR3 coding sequence is TGCGCCAGCAGCTTGGTGGCGCTCTACGAGCAGTACTTC. Amino acid sequence: CASSLVALYEQYF.

This clonotype occurred many times. The V gene is TRBV24-1, the J gene TRBJ1-3, with D possibly matching TRBD1 (5 bases). The germline V gene encodes CDR1 KGHDR and CDR2 SFDVKD. The CDR3 consists of 17 residues. The germline V and J ends were trimmed by 2 bases and 0 bases, with 13 bases remaining between them. The CDR3 here is CATSDSAGGTSGNTIYF. The CDR3 region has the DNA TGTGCCACCAGTGATTCCGCGGGGGGAACCTCTGGAAACACCATATATTTT.

In this sample, this clonotype turned up a few times. The chain joins TRBV11-2 to TRBJ1-5, with a weak D call TRBD1 (5 bases). Germline V gene data show CDR1 as SGHAT and CDR2 as FQNNGV. The CDR3 covers 15 residues. V gave up 0 bases and J gave up 6 bases, with 12 bases separating them. CDR3 region: CASSLESQGIQPQHF. Written as DNA, the CDR3 is TGTGCCAGCAGCTTAGAAAGCCAGGGAATTCAGCCCCAGCATTTT.

This chain uses TRBV20-1 with TRBJ1-1; 8 bases line up with TRBD1. This CDR3 has 16 amino acids. The germline gives CDR1 DFQATT, CDR2 SNEGSKA (reference sequence). The ends lost 0 bases at V and 0 bases at J; junction bases unmatched: 6. CDR3 sequence reads: CSARDGGTGLNTEAFF. In DNA form, the CDR3 reads TGCAGTGCTAGAGATGGGGGGACAGGACTGAACACTGAAGCTTTCTTT.

The gene calls are TRBV6-5 and TRBJ1-6; TRBD1 agrees at 7 bases. Trimming removed 2 bases from V and 3 bases from J; junction bases left unmatched: 4. The CDR3 is 16 amino acids. Looked up from germline, CDR1 is MNHEY and CDR2 is SVGAGI. CDR3 nucleotide sequence: TGTGCCAGCAGTTACAGGGACAGATTCTATAATTCACCCCTCCACTTT. Its translation is CASSYRDRFYNSPLHF.

The J gene is TRBJ1-5, the V gene TRBV20-1, with 10 bases identical to TRBD1. V lost 4 bases and J lost 9; bases outside the gene matches: 12. CDR1 and CDR2 (germline): DFQATT, SNEGSKA (reference sequence). The CDR3 has 15 amino acids. The CDR3 spells CSAKPGQGPGWPQHF. The CDR3 DNA is TGCAGTGCTAAACCGGGACAGGGGCCTGGATGGCCCCAGCATTTT.

This clonotype showed up many times. The rearrangement uses TRBV14 and TRBJ2-6; D ambiguous. The CDR3 sequence is 14 residues long. The V gene's germline CDR1 is SGHDN and CDR2 FVKESK. V lost 1 base and J lost 4, with 5 bases in between. CDR3 bases: TGTGCCAGCAGCCAAGTATCGGGGGCCAACGTCCTGACTTTC. It codes for CASSQVSGANVLTF.